This TCR beta chain is drawn from a study of PD-1 blockade in classical Hodgkin lymphoma. General study results and limits: Whereas CD4+ TCR diversity had risen significantly by C4D1, CD8+ TCR diversity had not. The study reported lower baseline TCR diversity in newly diagnosed patients than in healthy donors.

The CDR3 sequence is 17 residues long. CDR1 is SGHVS and CDR2 is FNYEAQ in the germline V gene. The ends were cut back, 5 bases at V and 1 base at J, with 19 bases in the middle. This clone was seen more than once but under ten times. The antigen remains unidentified. Exposure to brentuximab vedotin varied, and each patient had relapsed following autologous stem cell transplantation. Patients' outcomes at their best amounted to complete response, partial response or progressive disease. Sequenced by immunoSEQ multiplex PCR; TCRdb stores in-frame clones only, minus some. The repertoire holds 20,000 to 25,000 clones, with around 80% as singletons.

The origin of this receptor is a human donor with classical Hodgkin lymphoma. Sequences were derived from peripheral blood mononuclear cells (PBMCs), sampled before the second cycle of nivolumab. V usage is TRBV7-6 and J usage is TRBJ2-3, with a possible D match to TRBD2 (6 bases). DNA of the CDR3: TGTGCCAGCAGCCAAATCTTACTAGCCGGGGGCACAGATACGCAGTATTTT. It codes for CASSQILLAGGTDTQYF. The variable domain in full, with the rest retrieved from reference TRBV7-6 and TRBJ2-3, is GAGVSQSPRYKVTKRGQDVALRCDPISGHVSLYWYRQALGQGPEFLTYFNYEAQQDKSGLPNDRFSAERPEGSISTLTIQRTEQRDSAMYRCASSQILLAGGTDTQYFGPGTRLTVL.